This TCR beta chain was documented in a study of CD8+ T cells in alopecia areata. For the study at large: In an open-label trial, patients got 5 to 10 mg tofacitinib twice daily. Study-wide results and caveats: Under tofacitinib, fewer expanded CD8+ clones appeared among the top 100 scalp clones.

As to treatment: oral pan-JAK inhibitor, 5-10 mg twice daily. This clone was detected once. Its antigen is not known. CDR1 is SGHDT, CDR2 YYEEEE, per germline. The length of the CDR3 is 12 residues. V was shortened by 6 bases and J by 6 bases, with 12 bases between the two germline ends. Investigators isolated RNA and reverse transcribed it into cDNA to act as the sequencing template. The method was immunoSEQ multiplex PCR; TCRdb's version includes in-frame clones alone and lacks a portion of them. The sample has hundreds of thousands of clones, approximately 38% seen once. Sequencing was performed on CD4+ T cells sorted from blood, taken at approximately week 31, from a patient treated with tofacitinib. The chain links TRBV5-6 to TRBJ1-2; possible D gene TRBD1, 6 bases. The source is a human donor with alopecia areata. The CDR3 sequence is CASNRQGHGYTF. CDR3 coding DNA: TGTGCCAGCAACCGCCAGGGGCATGGCTACACCTTC.